The TCR beta chain under discussion was sequenced for a study of immune evolution from preneoplasia to lung adenocarcinoma. Study details: HLA loss of heterozygosity: about 7% AIS, over 12% MIA, around 35% ADC, none AAH.

Repertoires were generated with immunoSEQ multiplex PCR, while TCRdb's copy carries only in-frame clones and drops some. The sample lists roughly 5,000 clones; roughly three quarters were seen once. The clonotype comes from a person aged 60-79 years with lung adenocarcinoma. The sample was FFPE minimally invasive lung adenocarcinoma tissue.

The CDR3 DNA is TGCGCCAGCAGCCCCGGGACAGCTAACACCGGGGAGCTGTTTTTT. Encoded protein: CASSPGTANTGELFF. V and J are TRBV5-1 and TRBJ2-2, with TRBD1 identical over 7 bases. Trimming took 4 bases from V and 2 from J; bases not matched to a gene: 5. Germline CDR1 reads SGHRS; CDR2 reads YFSETQ. The CDR3 sequence is 15 residues long.